What follows is one T cell receptor (beta chain) and its context. As yet, its antigen is unknown. This entry is derived from a study of T cell repertoires in cytomegalovirus infection. Study as a whole: Indications came from public TCR beta signatures; they pointed to CMV infection and to a matching HLA type.

General study points: Individuals carrying CMV plus the relevant HLA were identified by cumulative frequency of public TCR beta families. HLA-C-restricted CMV-specific TCR beta clonotypes were dominant in the ex vivo response.

A single record per CDR3 protein comes from TCRdb applying MiXCR to the reads. Among about 310,000 distinct CDR3 sequences listed, 15% to 20% were seen once. In germline, CDR1 is DFQATT, CDR2 SNEGSKA (reference sequence). V was clipped by 3 bases and J by 7 bases, with 7 bases between them. This CDR3 spans 11 amino acids. This TCR was sampled from a human donor in good health (CMV status not recorded). Some clones in this sample may be carry-over from other donors' samples. The sequencing sample was made of PBMCs. The V gene is TRBV20-1, the J gene TRBJ2-1; D gene ambiguous. The DNA for the CDR3 is TGCAGTGCTAGCTCTGGGAATGAGCAGTTCTTC. Translated: CSASSGNEQFF.